The subject of this entry is one TCR beta chain. The antigen is not known. This sample stems from a study of identical twins. General study results and limits: Cord blood beta clonotypes that were abundant carried fewer insertions, and memory repertoires showed no such trend.

TCRdb passed the 5' RACE reads through MiXCR, listing each CDR3 protein once. The table includes a few hundred thousand distinct CDR3 sequences, about 9% detected once. Donors were all healthy Caucasians. The CDR3 covers 18 residues. Germline V gives CDR1 SGHAT, CDR2 FQNNGV. The V gene lost 5 bases and the J gene lost 1 base, with 20 bases spanning the gap. Separately, the same data were catalogued under a study of yellow fever vaccine responses in identical twins.

This rearrangement joins TRBV11-2 to TRBJ2-2; D perhaps matches TRBD1 (5 bases). This sequence originates from a woman between 18 and 30 years old in good health. The sequencing sample was made of CD8+ T cells sorted from blood. This CDR3 reads CASSPGHGVGKNTGELFF. CDR3 sequence (DNA): TGTGCCAGCAGCCCAGGACACGGCGTAGGAAAGAACACCGGGGAGCTGTTTTTT. The full variable domain, in which reference TRBV11-2 and TRBJ2-2 provide the parts outside the CDR3, is EAGVAQSPRYKIIEKRQSVAFWCNPISGHATLYWYQQILGQGPKLLIQFQNNGVVDDSQLPKDRFSAERLKGVDSTLKIQPAKLEDSAVYLCASSPGHGVGKNTGELFFGEGSRLTVL.